The next 30 T cell receptor beta chains were all read from a single sample in a study of blood T cells in healthy people across ages. Then a second PCR, running roughly 7 to 11 cycles, was carried out with a sample-barcoded 5' primer and a J-beta primer mix. TCRdb passed the 5' RACE reads through MiXCR, listing each CDR3 protein once. The sample has approximately 1,700,000 distinct CDR3 sequences; about two fifths are singletons. Specimen: blood. The origin of the receptors is a human donor in good health.

The rearrangement links TRBV11-2 to TRBJ2-3; 7 nucleotides line up with TRBD1. J was trimmed by 5 bases and V by 8 bases; bases with no gene match: 13. This CDR3 contains 15 residues. Germline-derived CDR1 and CDR2 are SGHAT and FQNNGV. CDR3 protein: CASFIRTGWGDTQYF. The CDR3 nucleotides are TGTGCCAGCTTTATAAGGACAGGTTGGGGAGATACGCAGTATTTT.

This clonotype came up a few times. V gene TRBV12-3 or TRBV12-4 combines with J gene TRBJ2-1; TRBD2 is a possible D gene (5 bases). Deletions cut 6 bases from V and 7 bases from J, with 10 bases between. The length of the CDR3 is 12 residues. CDR3 region: CASSRLRNEQFF. CDR3 nucleotide sequence: TGTGCCAGCAGCCGACTACGGAATGAGCAGTTCTTC.

This clonotype was picked up a small number of times. The chain is built from TRBV2 and TRBJ2-7, with 9 positions matching TRBD2. The J call may be faulty, since TRBJ2-5 better matches the DNA end. This CDR3 is 15 amino acids long. CDR1 SNHLY and CDR2 FYNNEI come from the germline V gene. As DNA, the CDR3 is TGTGCCAGCAGTGAACCGCGGGGGGGACGTCAGACCCAGTACTTC. This gives the protein CASSEPRGGRQTQYF.

V is TRBV7-2 and J is TRBJ2-3; D gene uncertain. The CDR3 is made up of 12 amino acids. The germline V gene encodes CDR1 SGHTA and CDR2 FQGNSA. Trimming removed 5 bases at V and 7 bases at J, with 10 bases between. The CDR3 DNA follows: TGTGCCAGCAGCCCCTTGAGATATACGCAGTATTTT. It is translated as CASSPLRYTQYF.

The rearrangement uses TRBV20-1 and TRBJ1-2; possibly TRBD1 for D (6 bases). Germline V gene lookup returns CDR1 DFQATT and CDR2 SNEGSKA (reference sequence). The V and J ends lost 5 bases and 4 bases respectively, with 20 bases between them. This CDR3 contains 15 residues. CDR3: CSASGVDRGIYGYTF. Here the CDR3 DNA reads TGCAGTGCTTCAGGGGTCGACAGAGGGATCTATGGCTACACCTTC.

Written as DNA, the CDR3 is TGTGCCAGCAGTTTTATACAGGAGATCAATCAGCCCCAGCATTTT. Translation: CASSFIQEINQPQHF. The chain couples TRBV28 to TRBJ1-5; TRBD1 might be the D (5 bases). V was trimmed by 3 bases and J by 3 bases, leaving 12 bases between them. This CDR3 is built from 15 residues. The germline V gene encodes CDR1 MDHEN and CDR2 SYDVKM. The variable domain in full, completed from reference TRBV28 and TRBJ1-5, reads DVKVTQSSRYLVKRTGEKVFLECVQDMDHENMFWYRQDPGLGLRLIYFSYDVKMKEKGDIPEGYSVSREKKERFSLILESASTNQTSMYLCASSFIQEINQPQHFGDGTRLSIL.

The rearrangement uses TRBV2 and TRBJ1-1; possibly TRBD1 for D (5 bases). V was trimmed by 1 base and J by 0 bases, leaving 9 bases between them. The CDR3 runs to 15 residues. Looked up from germline, CDR1 is SNHLY and CDR2 is FYNNEI. The CDR3 spells CASSEGGRMNTEAFF. CDR3 coding DNA: TGTGCCAGCAGTGAAGGGGGGAGAATGAACACTGAAGCTTTCTTT.

V and J are TRBV6-5 and TRBJ2-3, with unresolved D. Trimming took off 5 bases at V and 6 bases at J, with 12 bases between the two ends. Germline values: CDR1 MNHEY, CDR2 SVGAGI. The CDR3 is 13 residues long. The DNA for the CDR3 is TGTGCCAGCAGTCGCCTCGGCAGGGATACGCAGTATTTT. Translating gives CASSRLGRDTQYF.

This clonotype was counted a single time. A much larger clone differs by one base, so this may be a read error. The chain carries TRBV15 and TRBJ2-1; 10 bases map to TRBD1. V trimming: 1 base; J trimming: 9 bases; junction bases outside the gene matches: 9. The V gene's germline CDR1 is LNHNV and CDR2 YYDKDF (reference sequence). This CDR3 spans 16 amino acids. For the CDR3, the DNA is TGTGCCACCAGCAGAGGTGGGACAGGGGTTTGCGGTGAGCAGTTCTTC. The encoded protein is CATSRGGTGVCGEQFF.

This clonotype was picked up a small number of times. The chain links TRBV20-1 to TRBJ2-5; weak D call: TRBD1 (7 bases). This CDR3 is built from 17 residues. Germline V gene lookup returns CDR1 DFQATT and CDR2 SNEGSKA (reference sequence). With 3 bases removed from V and 5 bases from J, the gap between germline ends came to 25 bases. The CDR3 loop is CSASELGIRGATETQYF. The CDR3, as DNA: TGCAGTGCTAGCGAACTGGGGATCAGGGGGGCTACGGAGACCCAGTACTTC.

This chain connects TRBV6-5 to TRBJ2-1; tentative D call: TRBD2 (5 bases). Germline V gives CDR1 MNHEY, CDR2 SVGAGI. With 0 bases removed from V and 6 bases from J, the gap between germline ends came to 18 bases. The CDR3 totals 17 residues. CDR3 sequence reads: CASSYSWGGLAGNEQFF. The DNA for the CDR3 is TGTGCCAGCAGTTACTCTTGGGGTGGCCTAGCTGGCAATGAGCAGTTCTTC.

In this sample, this clonotype turned up once. This chain uses TRBV6-2 or TRBV6-3 with TRBJ2-5; possible D gene TRBD1, 6 bases. The DNA end is more similar to TRBJ2-7, so the J call may be wrong. The CDR3 loop spans 11 amino acids. CDR1 is MNHEY, CDR2 SVGEGT, per germline. CDR3 sequence (DNA): TGTGCCAGTAACAGGGACCACGAGCAGTACTTC. Protein sequence: CASNRDHEQYF.

This chain links TRBV2 with TRBJ1-1, with D perhaps matching TRBD1 (6 bases). CDR3 size: 18 residues. V was pared by 4 bases and J by 3 bases, with 24 bases between. In germline, CDR1 is SNHLY, CDR2 FYNNEI. The CDR3 loop reads CASSVGGGGGSPHTEAFF. The CDR3 nucleotides read TGTGCCAGCAGTGTCGGTGGGGGCGGGGGTTCCCCCCACACTGAAGCTTTCTTT.

This chain joins TRBV9 and TRBJ1-5, with 9 nucleotides matching TRBD1. Germline V gene lookup returns CDR1 SGDLS and CDR2 YYNGEE. This CDR3 is 15 amino acids long. Germline trimming cut 4 bases from V and 3 bases from J; bases unmatched to any gene: 5. CDR3 in DNA: TGTGCCAGCAGCCTGGGACAGGGCATCAATCAGCCCCAGCATTTT. It codes for CASSLGQGINQPQHF. Complete variable domain (other parts from reference TRBV9 and TRBJ1-5): DSGVTQTPKHLITATGQRVTLRCSPRSGDLSVYWYQQSLDQGLQFLIQYYNGEERAKGNILERFSAQQFPDLHSELNLSSLELGDSALYFCASSLGQGINQPQHFGDGTRLSIL.

This clonotype has only a few counts. J is TRBJ1-2 and V is TRBV9, with a weak D call TRBD1 (6 bases). This CDR3 contains 14 residues. Germline CDR1 reads SGDLS; CDR2 reads YYNGEE. Trimming pared 2 bases from V and 4 bases from J, leaving 12 bases between. The CDR3 DNA reads as TGTGCCAGCAGCGTGGACAGTTTAAGCTATGGCTACACCTTC. Its translation is CASSVDSLSYGYTF.

There are a few counts of this clonotype. The chain has TRBV7-2 and TRBJ2-1; 11 positions agree with TRBD2. The germline V gene has CDR1 SGHTA and CDR2 FQGNSA. This CDR3 spans 20 amino acids. V trimming: 5 bases; J trimming: 7 bases; junction bases outside the gene matches: 22. CDR3: CASSTHGPRLLAGAKNEQFF. CDR3 in DNA: TGTGCCAGCAGCACCCACGGGCCTCGGCTACTAGCGGGGGCTAAGAATGAGCAGTTCTTC.

This clonotype has only a few counts. The V call is TRBV7-9, the J call TRBJ1-5; unclear D gene. This CDR3 region has 15 residues. V was cut by 5 bases and J by 4 bases, with 15 bases left in between. Germline V gene sequence: CDR1 SEHNR, CDR2 FQNEAQ (reference sequence). The CDR3 spells CASSPGRVMNQPQHF. The DNA for the CDR3 is TGTGCCAGCAGCCCCGGGAGGGTGATGAATCAGCCCCAGCATTTT.

The chain couples TRBV7-9 to TRBJ1-1; D is undetermined. In germline, CDR1 is SEHNR, CDR2 FQNEAQ (reference sequence). The V gene lost 4 bases and the J gene lost 5 bases, with 8 bases spanning the gap. The CDR3 has 12 residues. The CDR3 here is CASSWLRTEAFF. The CDR3 region has the DNA TGTGCCAGCAGCTGGTTAAGGACTGAAGCTTTCTTT.

The rearrangement links TRBV6-4 to TRBJ1-1; D gene ambiguous. With 3 bases removed from V and 0 bases from J, the gap between germline ends came to 11 bases. The V gene's germline CDR1 is MRHNA and CDR2 SNTAGT. CDR3 size: 15 residues. CDR3 coding DNA: TGTGCCAGCAGTGATATCCCAGATATGAACACTGAAGCTTTCTTT. Protein product: CASSDIPDMNTEAFF.

This clonotype was recorded many times. The rearrangement uses TRBV2 and TRBJ2-7; D ambiguous. V lost 1 base and J 2 bases, leaving 3 bases between the germline ends. The CDR3 has 12 residues. Per the germline V gene, CDR1 is SNHLY and CDR2 is FYNNEI. The CDR3: CASSEGAYEQYF. The CDR3 coding sequence is TGTGCCAGCAGTGAAGGGGCCTACGAGCAGTACTTC.

The chain combines TRBV18 with TRBJ1-2; 10 bases fit TRBD1. This CDR3 has 16 amino acids. Germline assignment: CDR1 KGHSH and CDR2 LQKENI. V shed 4 bases, J shed 8 bases, and the junction held 13 bases outside the gene matches. CDR3 region: CASSRGSGQGIYGYTF. DNA of the CDR3: TGTGCCAGCTCACGAGGATCGGGACAGGGGATTTACGGCTACACCTTC.

This clonotype was recorded once. The chain couples TRBV20-1 to TRBJ2-7; D not resolved. Looked up from germline, CDR1 is DFQATT and CDR2 is SNEGSKA (reference sequence). The CDR3 is 16 amino acids. V lost 1 base to trimming and J lost 0 bases, with 16 bases between them. Here the CDR3 reads CSARGSDPGPSYEQYF. The DNA for the CDR3 is TGCAGTGCTAGAGGTTCTGACCCAGGCCCCTCCTACGAGCAGTACTTC.

V and J are TRBV30 and TRBJ2-4; D is undetermined. TRBJ2-7 explains the end of the DNA better; the J call may be wrong. Germline loops: CDR1 GTSNPN, CDR2 SVGIG (reference sequence). The CDR3 length is 13 residues. CDR3 region: CAWTDIPTSEQYF. CDR3 in DNA: TGTGCCTGGACTGATATTCCGACAAGCGAGCAGTACTTC.

The chain couples TRBV5-1 to TRBJ2-7; 10 nucleotides align to TRBD1. Germline assignment: CDR1 SGHRS and CDR2 YFSETQ. The CDR3 is made up of 14 amino acids. The V segment lost 7 bases and the J segment 5 bases; nucleotides outside the gene matches: 9. CDR3 protein: CASREPGQGHEQYF. DNA for the CDR3: TGCGCCAGCCGAGAGCCGGGACAGGGGCACGAGCAGTACTTC.

V is TRBV5-1 and J is TRBJ2-2; 7 nucleotides line up with TRBD1. V lost 5 bases to trimming and J lost 5 bases; unmatched junction nucleotides: 9. Germline V gives CDR1 SGHRS, CDR2 YFSETQ. The CDR3 loop spans 15 amino acids. In DNA, the CDR3 is TGCGCCAGCAGGCGACAGGGTATTAGGACCGGGGAGCTGTTTTTT. The encoded protein is CASRRQGIRTGELFF. The variable domain in full, completed from reference TRBV5-1 and TRBJ2-2, reads KAGVTQTPRYLIKTRGQQVTLSCSPISGHRSVSWYQQTPGQGLQFLFEYFSETQRNKGNFPGRFSGRQFSNSRSEMNVSTLELGDSALYLCASRRQGIRTGELFFGEGSRLTVL.

The chain links TRBV7-9 to TRBJ1-5; TRBD1 aligns across 9 bases. Germline lookup yields CDR1 SEHNR and CDR2 FQNEAQ (reference sequence). This CDR3 has 16 residues. J was trimmed by 3 bases and V by 5 bases; bases with no gene match: 8. This CDR3 reads CASSNSGQGPNQPQHF. The CDR3 DNA sequence: TGTGCCAGCAGCAACTCGGGACAGGGTCCCAATCAGCCCCAGCATTTT.

V gene TRBV20-1 combines with J gene TRBJ1-4; D unresolved. V was cut by 6 bases and J by 0 bases, with 17 bases left in between. Germline CDR1 is DFQATT and CDR2 is SNEGSKA (reference sequence). The length of the CDR3 is 16 residues. CDR3 DNA sequence: TGCAGTGCCCCGGACCTCTTACCATCAACTAATGAAAAACTGTTTTTT. It is translated as CSAPDLLPSTNEKLFF.

As concerns this clonotype: It may be a read error: a sequence one base away is much more abundant. The chain links TRBV3-1 to TRBJ2-1; 9 nucleotides align to TRBD1. With the DNA end fitting TRBJ2-7 better, the J assignment may be wrong. The CDR3 is 16 amino acids. The germline V gene encodes CDR1 LGHDT and CDR2 YNNKEL (reference sequence). The CDR3, as DNA: TGTGCCAGCAGCTTCATTACAGGGGGCCCCTACAATGAGCAGTACTTC. Its protein product is CASSFITGGPYNEQYF.

The chain combines TRBV6-5 with TRBJ2-7, with 9 bases lining up with TRBD2. V lost 2 bases, J lost 7 bases, and 15 bases stayed unmatched. The CDR3 is 17 residues long. Per germline, CDR1 MNHEY and CDR2 SVGAGI. The CDR3 DNA is TGTGCCAGCAGTTACCGTATAGCGGGGGCTTCCTACAATGAGCAGTACTTC. This encodes CASSYRIAGASYNEQYF.

For this clonotype: In this CDR3 the conserved last residue, phenylalanine or tryptophan, is missing, so a read error is likely. The chain joins TRBV29-1 to TRBJ2-2, with 8 nucleotides matching TRBD1. CDR1 SQVTM and CDR2 ANQGSEA come from the germline V gene. The ends lost 6 bases at V and 2 bases at J; junction bases unmatched: 2. CDR3 length equals 13 residues. The CDR3 bases are TGCAGCGTCGACAGGGGTAACACCGGGGAGCTGTTTTTG. Protein sequence: CSVDRGNTGELFL.